These 9 T cell receptor beta chains were sequenced from one sample in a study of regulatory T cells in long-lasting Graves disease. Time point in this sample: persistent/refractory GD, antithyroid drugs over 5 years with positive TRAb. Extracted PBMC RNA gave rise to the TCR library. TCR beta libraries were built with iRepertoire HTBI primers and Arm-PCR of CDR3 regions. TCRdb redid the calling of the multiplex PCR reads with MiXCR, one entry per CDR3 protein. The repertoire consists of roughly 700,000 distinct CDR3 sequences, with 30% occurring once and the leading ten covering under 55%. The input for sequencing was peripheral blood mononuclear cells (PBMCs), taken when the disease was refractory, from a patient treated with antithyroid drugs. Receptors were obtained from a female donor with Graves disease.

This clonotype turned up a few times. The CDR3 reads CASRAASLQETQYF. CDR3 in DNA: TGTGCCAGTAGGGCGGCTAGCCTCCAAGAGACCCAGTACTTC. The chain employs TRBV19 and TRBJ2-5, with D tentatively TRBD2 (5 bases). Trimming shortened V by 6 bases and J by 1 base, and 12 bases separated the two germline ends. Germline loops: CDR1 LNHDA, CDR2 SQIVND (reference sequence). The CDR3 runs to 14 residues.

As for this clonotype: Sequence at one end of the junction differs from germline and may be a read error. This chain uses TRBV11-2 with TRBJ2-7; D may correspond to TRBD1 or TRBD2 (5 bases each). Germline loops: CDR1 SGHAT, CDR2 FQNNGV. CDR3 size: 16 residues. CDR3 residues: CASSPSRDRRSCEQYF. The CDR3 coding sequence is TGTGCCAGCAGCCCATCCCGGGACCGACGCTCCTGCGAGCAGTACTTC.

J is TRBJ2-7 and V is TRBV27; 9 bases fit TRBD1. V shed 6 bases and J 5 bases; nucleotides not matched to a gene: 11. CDR3 length equals 15 residues. From germline, CDR1 is MNHEY and CDR2 SMNVEV (reference sequence). Written as DNA, the CDR3 is TGTGCCAGCAGCCAAACCGGGACAGGGTACAACGAGCAGTACTTC. Translation: CASSQTGTGYNEQYF.

This clonotype was recorded at least ten times. The chain recombines TRBV7-8 with TRBJ1-5; no clear D. Per germline, CDR1 SGHVS and CDR2 FQNEAQ. V lost 5 bases and J lost 4, with 9 bases in between. The CDR3 has 13 residues. DNA for the CDR3: TGTGCCAGCAGCATACTTGAGAATCAGCCCCAGCATTTT. This codes for CASSILENQPQHF. Drawing the rest from reference TRBV7-8 and TRBJ1-5, the complete variable domain is GAGVSQSPRYKVAKRGQDVALRCDPISGHVSLFWYQQALGQGPEFLTYFQNEAQLDKSGLPSDRFFAERPEGSVSTLKIQRTQQEDSAVYLCASSILENQPQHFGDGTRLSIL.

The chain employs TRBV20-1 and TRBJ2-7, with a weak D call TRBD2 (5 bases). Trimming removed 0 bases from V and 2 bases from J, with 14 bases in between. The germline V gene has CDR1 DFQATT and CDR2 SNEGSKA (reference sequence). The CDR3 totals 15 residues. CDR3 nucleotides: TGCAGTGCTAGAGATGCGGGTGGGCCTACCTACGAGCAGTACTTC. It yields the protein CSARDAGGPTYEQYF.

This clonotype was observed a few times. Germline is not matched at one junction end, which may reflect a read error. The gene calls are TRBV6-2 or TRBV6-3 and TRBJ1-2; 9 bases align to TRBD1. This CDR3 spans 15 amino acids. Germline loops: CDR1 MNHEY, CDR2 SVGEGT. CDR3 in amino acids: CASSNSGTGNYGYTF. The CDR3 DNA reads TGTGCCAGCAGTAACTCCGGGACAGGGAACTATGGCTACACCTTC.

The rearrangement links TRBV12-3 or TRBV12-4 to TRBJ2-3; 9 bases map to TRBD2. The J segment lost 3 bases and the V segment lost 7 bases, leaving 23 bases of the junction unmatched. This CDR3 spans 20 amino acids. The CDR3 loop is CASTSLPFEPAGGGTDTQYF. DNA for the CDR3: TGTGCCAGCACGTCGTTGCCCTTTGAGCCGGCGGGAGGGGGGACAGATACGCAGTATTTT.

This clonotype turned up a few times. The rearrangement uses TRBV7-6 and TRBJ1-4, with 12 bases aligning to TRBD1. V dropped 1 base and J dropped 8; count of bases not matched to a gene: 14. CDR1 and CDR2 from the germline V gene are SGHVS and FNYEAQ. This CDR3 has 19 amino acids. DNA of the CDR3: TGTGCCAGCAGCTTAGTCTCCGGGACAGGGGGCACTGTTGGAGAAAAACTGTTTTTT. It codes for CASSLVSGTGGTVGEKLFF.

This clonotype was recorded a few times. This chain connects TRBV14 to TRBJ1-5; 7 positions agree with TRBD1. CDR3 size: 14 residues. Germline CDR1 is SGHDN and CDR2 is FVKESK. V lost 2 bases and J lost 6; bases outside the gene matches: 4. CDR3 DNA: TGTGCCAGCAGCCAAAGGGGGCGCGGTCAGCCCCAGCATTTT. It codes for CASSQRGRGQPQHF.